The 10 T cell receptor beta chains given below trace back to one sample, sequenced in a study of T cell changes during pregnancy in multiple sclerosis. Profiled with immunoSEQ multiplex PCR; TCRdb holds only in-frame clones, not every one. The sample yields more than 65,000 clones, roughly 90% seen once. The specimen was peripheral blood, collected after pregnancy. These receptors originate from a female donor in good health, enrolled as a control in a pregnancy study.

The rearrangement links TRBV7-6 to TRBJ2-1, with D hard to call. This CDR3 has 16 residues. Deletions cut 1 base from V and 0 bases from J, with 10 bases between. Germline V CDR1 and CDR2: SGHVS, FNYEAQ. CDR3: CASSLDIENSYNEQFF. CDR3 DNA sequence: TGTGCCAGCAGCTTAGATATCGAGAACTCCTACAATGAGCAGTTCTTC.

The rearrangement uses TRBV19 and TRBJ2-5; perhaps TRBD2 as D (7 bases). V gave up 1 base and J gave up 5 bases, with 17 bases separating them. Germline values: CDR1 LNHDA, CDR2 SQIVND (reference sequence). The CDR3 has 16 residues. This CDR3 is CASSIGGTGGRETQYF. In DNA, the CDR3 is TGTGCCAGTAGTATAGGGGGGACGGGGGGCAGGGAGACCCAGTACTTC.

As DNA, the CDR3 is TGCAGCGTTGAACGACCGGGACTAGCGGGGGGCCTGTACCAAGAGACCCAGTACTTC. Translation gives CSVERPGLAGGLYQETQYF. V gene TRBV29-1 combines with J gene TRBJ2-5, with 15 bases aligning to TRBD2. Germline trimming cut 2 bases from V and 0 bases from J; bases unmatched to any gene: 10. From germline, CDR1 is SQVTM and CDR2 ANQGSEA. The CDR3 runs to 19 residues.

The genes are TRBV6-5 and TRBJ1-3; perhaps TRBD1 as D (6 bases). Trimming removed 7 bases at V and 2 bases at J, with 15 bases between. The CDR3 is 15 residues long. CDR1 is MNHEY and CDR2 is SVGAGI in the germline V gene. As DNA, the CDR3 is TGTGCCAGCAAGTCGCCAGGGGCGACTGGAAACACCATATATTTT. It is translated as CASKSPGATGNTIYF.

V is TRBV19 and J is TRBJ1-2; no clear D. The CDR3 is made up of 15 amino acids. Germline loops: CDR1 LNHDA, CDR2 SQIVND (reference sequence). V dropped 6 bases and J dropped 7 bases, with 21 bases sitting between them. The CDR3 nucleotides are TGTGCCAGTAGAGACCCCCTAAGACAACTCCGTGGCTACACCTTC. This encodes CASRDPLRQLRGYTF. The full variable domain, rest sourced from reference TRBV19 and TRBJ1-2, is DGGITQSPKYLFRKEGQNVTLSCEQNLNHDAMYWYRQDPGQGLRLIYYSQIVNDFQKGDIAEGYSVSREKKESFPLTVTSAQKNPTAFYLCASRDPLRQLRGYTFGSGTRLTVV.

CDR3 sequence: CASSPEGGRLNTEAFF. The DNA of the CDR3 is TGTGCCAGCAGCCCCGAGGGAGGACGGTTGAACACTGAAGCTTTCTTT. This chain uses TRBV9 with TRBJ1-1; unclear D gene. The CDR3 is 16 residues long. CDR1 and CDR2 from the germline V gene are SGDLS and YYNGEE. Deletions cut 4 bases from V and 0 bases from J, with 16 bases between. The whole variable domain, filled in from reference TRBV9 and TRBJ1-1, reads DSGVTQTPKHLITATGQRVTLRCSPRSGDLSVYWYQQSLDQGLQFLIQYYNGEERAKGNILERFSAQQFPDLHSELNLSSLELGDSALYFCASSPEGGRLNTEAFFGQGTRLTVV.

The genes are TRBV18 and TRBJ2-3; D is possibly TRBD2 (5 bases). V was trimmed by 4 bases and J by 6 bases, leaving 17 bases between them. The CDR3 has 15 residues. Germline V gene lookup returns CDR1 KGHSH and CDR2 LQKENI. CDR3 DNA: TGTGCCAGCTCACGCCGGGATATCATTGGGGATACGCAGTATTTT. Translating it yields CASSRRDIIGDTQYF.

The chain has TRBV7-2 and TRBJ2-7; 7 bases align to TRBD2. V shed 4 bases, J shed 0 bases, and the junction held 15 bases outside the gene matches. The germline CDR1 and CDR2 sequences are SGHTA and FQGNSA. This CDR3 region has 18 residues. The CDR3 region is CASSSKPSSGTFSYEQYF. CDR3 nucleotide sequence: TGTGCCAGCAGCTCCAAACCCTCTAGCGGTACCTTCTCCTACGAGCAGTACTTC.

This chain links TRBV4-1 with TRBJ2-5; 10 nucleotides agree with TRBD2. J gave up 5 bases and V 2 bases, and 8 bases lay outside the gene matches. The germline V gene has CDR1 MGHRA and CDR2 YSYEKL. This CDR3 is 16 amino acids long. CDR3 region: CASSQTPSGGAETQYF. The CDR3 nucleotides read TGCGCCAGCAGCCAAACCCCCAGCGGGGGGGCGGAGACCCAGTACTTC.

The V gene is TRBV6-5, the J gene TRBJ2-7, with D uncertain. The germline V gene encodes CDR1 MNHEY and CDR2 SVGAGI. This CDR3 is 15 amino acids long. V lost 0 bases and J lost 4, with 13 bases in between. DNA for the CDR3: TGTGCCAGCAGTTACTCGAAGAGTTTGAATTACGAGCAGTACTTC. It codes for CASSYSKSLNYEQYF.